The clone carrying this T cell receptor (beta chain) was picked up many times. The antigen is not known. The junction had 12 bases not matched to a gene; V was cut back by 7 bases and J by 2 bases. The germline V gene encodes CDR1 MNHEY and CDR2 SVGEGT. CDR3 size: 16 residues. Moderately to severely active ophthalmopathy under 3 months, CAS at least 3, NOSPECS at least 4. Diagnostic conclusions were grounded in clinical symptoms, serum thyroxine, TRAb, thyroid ultrasound and orbital computed tomography. Scientists amplified the TCR beta CDR3 regions from RNA transcripts. An initial RT-PCR round employing HTBI primers preceded a second-round multiplex PCR. TCRdb fed the multiplex PCR reads into MiXCR, producing one record per CDR3 protein. The sample contains under 350,000 distinct CDR3 sequences, about a sixth of which appear only once. These data come from a study of Graves' ophthalmopathy and Graves' hyperthyroidism.

General study findings and limits: Built on 13 signatures, a model told ophthalmopathy apart from stable hyperthyroidism with 85% to 90% sensitivity and 75% to 82% specificity. The authors also found most expanded thyroid clonotypes above 0.001 frequency in blood.

Sample: peripheral blood. The TCR originated in an adult man with Graves' ophthalmopathy. V gene TRBV6-2 or TRBV6-3 combines with J gene TRBJ1-1, with TRBD1 identical over 8 bases. The CDR3 DNA follows: TGTGCCAGCAAAGGGGGGGACAGGCGATCTAACACTGAAGCTTTCTTT. This encodes CASKGGDRRSNTEAFF.